This passage covers 8 T cell receptor beta chains from one sample sequenced in a study of OX40 agonist ivuxolimab in advanced cancers. Sequencing used immunoSEQ multiplex PCR; TCRdb keeps in-frame clones, though not all of them. The table lists 50,000 to 65,000 clones, 92% of them singletons. The specimen comprised CD4+ or CD8+ T cells sorted from blood, sampled in a trial of the OX40 agonist ivuxolimab. The receptors were gathered from an adult with an advanced solid tumor such as melanoma, head and neck, liver or kidney cancer.

The chain employs TRBV27 and TRBJ2-3; D may correspond to TRBD1 or TRBD2 (5 bases each). The V gene's germline CDR1 is MNHEY and CDR2 SMNVEV (reference sequence). The CDR3 is made up of 16 amino acids. V lost 2 bases and J lost 0, with 12 bases in between. The CDR3 loop is CASSLPRGRSTDTQYF. The DNA for the CDR3 is TGTGCCAGCAGTTTACCCCGGGGCCGAAGCACAGATACGCAGTATTTT.

V gene TRBV28 combines with J gene TRBJ1-2; possibly TRBD1 for D (6 bases). The CDR3 covers 16 residues. Germline-derived CDR1 and CDR2 are MDHEN and SYDVKM. Between the trimmed V and J ends, which lost 3 bases and 4 bases, there was a span of 18 bases. Here the CDR3 reads CASSFVGAGDGYGYTF. CDR3 nucleotide sequence: TGTGCCAGCAGTTTCGTTGGGGCAGGGGACGGCTATGGCTACACCTTC.

In its sample, this clone was seen once. The rearrangement links TRBV6-5 to TRBJ2-7; possible D gene TRBD1, 5 bases. The CDR3 covers 13 residues. V was cut by 6 bases and J by 3 bases, with 12 bases left in between. CDR1 MNHEY and CDR2 SVGAGI come from the germline V gene. The CDR3 here is CASSPGAYYEQYF. The CDR3 DNA reads as TGTGCCAGCAGCCCTGGGGCCTACTACGAGCAGTACTTC.

This clone has only a few counts. In the same sample, other DNA sequences code for this CDR3. The chain recombines TRBV28 with TRBJ2-3, with TRBD2 matching 12 bases. Unmatched junction bases numbered 3, after V lost 5 bases and J lost 0 bases. CDR3 length equals 16 residues. Germline CDR1 and CDR2: MDHEN and SYDVKM. CDR3 loop: CASSPLAGGSTDTQYF. CDR3 DNA: TGTGCCAGCAGTCCACTAGCGGGAGGAAGCACAGATACGCAGTATTTT.

The V gene is TRBV14, the J gene TRBJ2-4, with TRBD1 as a possible D gene (6 bases). Germline V CDR1 and CDR2: SGHDN, FVKESK. This CDR3 region has 15 residues. V was cut by 2 bases and J by 6 bases, with 14 bases left in between. CDR3 region: CASSQTGLRANIQYF. The CDR3 bases are TGTGCCAGCAGCCAAACAGGGCTCCGGGCAAACATTCAGTACTTC.

V usage is TRBV27 and J usage is TRBJ1-1; 7 nucleotides align to TRBD1. CDR3 length: 15 residues. Germline V lookup: CDR1 MNHEY, CDR2 SMNVEV (reference sequence). The J segment lost 1 base and the V segment lost 8 bases, leaving 10 bases of the junction unmatched. The CDR3 region has the DNA TGTGCCAGCGCGCTCAACCCAGGGGGGAACACTGAAGCTTTCTTT. Protein product: CASALNPGGNTEAFF.

The CDR3 region is CASTPGTGLRYEQYF. As DNA, the CDR3 is TGTGCCAGCACCCCGGGGACAGGCCTCCGCTACGAGCAGTACTTC. This sequence joins TRBV28 and TRBJ2-7, with 8 bases aligning to TRBD1. Germline V gene sequence: CDR1 MDHEN, CDR2 SYDVKM. The CDR3 length is 15 residues. Trimming took 7 bases from V and 3 from J; bases not matched to a gene: 11.

The rearrangement links TRBV7-9 to TRBJ2-7; 12 bases match TRBD2. Per germline, CDR1 SEHNR and CDR2 FQNEAQ (reference sequence). The V segment lost 5 bases and the J segment 7 bases; nucleotides outside the gene matches: 12. The length of the CDR3 is 16 residues. CDR3 amino acids: CASSTERTSGTQEQYF. In DNA, the CDR3 is TGTGCCAGCAGCACCGAAAGGACTAGCGGGACCCAGGAGCAGTACTTC.